This passage covers 28 T cell receptor beta chains from one sample sequenced in a study of blood T cell repertoires in COVID-19. The table came from immunoSEQ multiplex PCR; TCRdb's copy has only in-frame clones and leaves some out. The sample has 300,000 to 400,000 clones, approximately 84% seen once; the top ten hold 1%. Sequencing used PBMCs or T cells enriched from blood (not recorded which). The receptors stem from a woman aged 30 to 39 who had recovered from COVID-19.

J is TRBJ2-2 and V is TRBV24-1; TRBD1 matches 10 bases. The CDR3 is made up of 15 amino acids. CDR1 and CDR2 (germline): KGHDR, SFDVKD. Trimming removed 5 bases from V and 4 bases from J; junction bases left unmatched: 3. The CDR3 sequence is CATSGDRGGTGELFF. The DNA for the CDR3 is TGTGCCACCAGTGGGGACAGGGGAGGCACCGGGGAGCTGTTTTTT.

The chain employs TRBV20-1 and TRBJ1-2; D unresolved. Trimming shortened V by 4 bases and J by 5 bases, and 8 bases separated the two germline ends. CDR1 is DFQATT and CDR2 is SNEGSKA in the germline V gene (reference sequence). This CDR3 has 11 residues. CDR3 sequence reads: CSAMKRYGYTF. The CDR3 coding sequence is TGCAGTGCTATGAAGAGATATGGCTACACCTTC.

CDR3 nucleotide sequence: TGTGCCAGCAGCCCACCCTCCTCGCGGGGGAACTACAATGAGCAGTTCTTC. Translation: CASSPPSSRGNYNEQFF. The chain couples TRBV3-1 (or the pseudogene TRBV3-2) to TRBJ2-1; 7 positions match TRBD2. Germline V CDR1 and CDR2: LGHDT, YNNKEL (reference sequence). CDR3 size: 17 residues. Unmatched junction bases numbered 12, after V lost 4 bases and J lost 3 bases.

The rearrangement uses TRBV28 and TRBJ2-6; D is undetermined. The germline gives CDR1 MDHEN, CDR2 SYDVKM. V was cut by 8 bases and J by 0 bases, with 17 bases left in between. The CDR3 extends over 17 amino acids. The DNA of the CDR3 is TGTGCCAGCGCCTTACTGACACCCGCCTCTGGGGCCAACGTCCTGACTTTC. Its protein product is CASALLTPASGANVLTF.

The chain carries TRBV27 and TRBJ1-4; no clear D. With 5 bases removed from V and 2 bases from J, the gap between germline ends came to 15 bases. This CDR3 spans 16 amino acids. The germline gives CDR1 MNHEY, CDR2 SMNVEV (reference sequence). CDR3 sequence: CASSPILPATNEKLFF. DNA of the CDR3: TGTGCCAGCAGTCCTATTCTCCCTGCGACTAATGAAAAACTGTTTTTT.

The V and J genes are TRBV28 and TRBJ2-5; 13 bases map to TRBD2. The germline CDR1 and CDR2 sequences are MDHEN and SYDVKM. Trimming took 6 bases from V and 3 from J; bases not matched to a gene: 7. This CDR3 comprises 16 residues. The CDR3 is CASSFSGTSGKETQYF. Here the CDR3 DNA reads TGTGCCAGCAGCTTCTCCGGGACTAGCGGGAAAGAGACCCAGTACTTC.

The chain carries TRBV7-7 and TRBJ2-5, with TRBD1 matching over 7 bases. There are 16 residues in the CDR3. Losses at the gene ends were 3 bases for V and 2 bases for J; bases not matched to a gene: 9. Germline loops: CDR1 SSHAT, CDR2 FNYEAQ (reference sequence). In DNA, the CDR3 is TGTGCCAGCAGCTTGTCCACAGGGGTTCAGCAAGAGACCCAGTACTTC. Its translation is CASSLSTGVQQETQYF.

The CDR3 DNA is TGTGCCACCGGTAAATCCGGGACAGGGGGCAATGAGCAGTTCTTC. Its translation: CATGKSGTGGNEQFF. The V gene is TRBV24-1, the J gene TRBJ2-1, with TRBD1 identical over 11 bases. V trimming: 9 bases; J trimming: 6 bases; junction bases outside the gene matches: 9. Per germline, CDR1 KGHDR and CDR2 SFDVKD. The CDR3 is made up of 15 amino acids.

The J gene is TRBJ1-1, the V gene TRBV6-5; D is undetermined. Germline values: CDR1 MNHEY, CDR2 SVGAGI. The CDR3 is 14 amino acids. The V gene lost 6 bases and the J gene lost 0 bases, with 11 bases spanning the gap. The CDR3 bases are TGTGCCAGCAGCTATCAGGCTTTGAACACTGAAGCTTTCTTT. This translates into CASSYQALNTEAFF.

The V and J genes are TRBV11-2 and TRBJ2-7, with D perhaps TRBD1 (6 bases). V was trimmed by 6 bases and J by 0 bases, leaving 27 bases between them. The CDR3 extends over 19 amino acids. Germline lookup yields CDR1 SGHAT and CDR2 FQNNGV. DNA for the CDR3: TGTGCCAGCAGTCGTACGACAGGTCCGGGCCGATTGAGCTCCTACGAGCAGTACTTC. Residues: CASSRTTGPGRLSSYEQYF.

The rearrangement joins TRBV5-5 to TRBJ1-1; 8 positions match TRBD1. The trim removed 0 bases at V and 2 bases at J, leaving 6 bases unmatched. This CDR3 region has 16 residues. Germline assignment: CDR1 SGHKS and CDR2 YYEKEE (reference sequence). CDR3 residues: CASSLGWTGPNTEAFF. For the CDR3, the DNA is TGTGCCAGCAGCTTGGGATGGACAGGGCCAAACACTGAAGCTTTCTTT.

This clone turned up a few times. V usage is TRBV19 and J usage is TRBJ2-5; D is possibly TRBD2 (5 bases). This CDR3 contains 16 residues. Trimming removed 3 bases from V and 4 bases from J, with 18 bases in between. Looked up from germline, CDR1 is LNHDA and CDR2 is SQIVND (reference sequence). The CDR3 spells CASSIPPGRGRETQYF. The CDR3 region has the DNA TGTGCCAGTAGTATTCCTCCGGGCCGGGGAAGAGAGACCCAGTACTTC.

The rearrangement links TRBV18 to TRBJ1-5; TRBD1 might be the D (5 bases). V lost 3 bases and J 6 bases, leaving 6 bases between the germline ends. This CDR3 has 12 amino acids. CDR1 and CDR2 from the germline V gene are KGHSH and LQKENI. In DNA, the CDR3 is TGTGCCAGCTCACCTCAGGGTCAGCCCCAGCATTTT. Translating gives CASSPQGQPQHF.

This clone was recorded a few times. The J gene is TRBJ1-5, the V gene TRBV19; no reliable D call. V gave up 2 bases and J gave up 7 bases, with 9 bases separating them. This CDR3 is built from 13 residues. The germline CDR1 and CDR2 sequences are LNHDA and SQIVND (reference sequence). CDR3 protein: CASSISVVQPQHF. CDR3 in DNA: TGTGCCAGTAGTATATCGGTAGTGCAGCCCCAGCATTTT. The full variable domain, with the rest looked up from reference TRBV19 and TRBJ1-5, is DGGITQSPKYLFRKEGQNVTLSCEQNLNHDAMYWYRQDPGQGLRLIYYSQIVNDFQKGDIAEGYSVSREKKESFPLTVTSAQKNPTAFYLCASSISVVQPQHFGDGTRLSIL.

V usage is TRBV5-4 and J usage is TRBJ1-1; no definite D call. Per germline, CDR1 SGHNT and CDR2 YYREEE (reference sequence). This CDR3 spans 14 amino acids. Deletions cut 0 bases from V and 5 bases from J, with 11 bases between. In DNA, the CDR3 is TGTGCCAGCAGCTTGGGACTGCGATGGACTGAAGCTTTCTTT. This codes for CASSLGLRWTEAFF.

The V call is TRBV12-3 or TRBV12-4, the J call TRBJ1-1; D uncertain. The CDR3 contains 13 residues. Trimming cost V 1 base and J 4 bases, with 7 bases left between them. The DNA for the CDR3 is TGTGCCAGCAGTTTAGGGGCCCTCACTGAAGCTTTCTTT. Its translation is CASSLGALTEAFF.

This sequence joins TRBV11-2 and TRBJ1-3; TRBD1 matches at 8 bases. The CDR3 length is 16 residues. In germline, CDR1 is SGHAT, CDR2 FQNNGV. Unmatched junction bases numbered 7, after V lost 5 bases and J lost 1 base. CDR3 amino acids: CASSRQGKVSGNTIYF. The DNA for the CDR3 is TGTGCCAGCAGCCGACAGGGGAAGGTGTCTGGAAACACCATATATTTT. Full variable domain (rest looked up from reference TRBV11-2 and TRBJ1-3): EAGVAQSPRYKIIEKRQSVAFWCNPISGHATLYWYQQILGQGPKLLIQFQNNGVVDDSQLPKDRFSAERLKGVDSTLKIQPAKLEDSAVYLCASSRQGKVSGNTIYFGEGSWLTVV.

This chain links TRBV9 with TRBJ1-2; 7 nucleotides align to TRBD1. Germline CDR1 and CDR2: SGDLS and YYNGEE. The CDR3 extends over 13 amino acids. Trimming at V came to 3 bases and at J to 8 bases, leaving 7 bases not matched to a gene. CDR3 DNA sequence: TGTGCCAGCAGCGGAGGGGACAGCCCGGGCTACACCTTC. Translating gives CASSGGDSPGYTF.

CDR3 DNA sequence: TGTGCCAGCAGGTACAGGGGGGTTTATGGCTACACCTTC. Translated, it gives CASRYRGVYGYTF. The rearrangement links TRBV28 to TRBJ1-2; 8 positions agree with TRBD1. The CDR3 has 13 amino acids. From germline, CDR1 is MDHEN and CDR2 SYDVKM. Losses at the gene ends were 6 bases for V and 5 bases for J; bases not matched to a gene: 5.

The rearrangement joins TRBV6-5 to TRBJ1-2; 8 bases are shared with TRBD1. CDR1 and CDR2 from the germline V gene are MNHEY and SVGAGI. Trimming took 8 bases from V and 5 from J; bases not matched to a gene: 4. The CDR3 extends over 12 amino acids. CDR3 residues: CASGQGRYGYTF. Written as DNA, the CDR3 is TGTGCCAGCGGACAGGGTCGTTATGGCTACACCTTC.

A single count supports this clone. The genes are TRBV7-9 and TRBJ2-5, with 7 bases lining up with TRBD1. Germline V gene lookup returns CDR1 SEHNR and CDR2 FQNEAQ (reference sequence). V was pared by 5 bases and J by 2 bases, with 8 bases of the junction left unmatched. CDR3 length equals 15 residues. The CDR3 loop reads CASSHPTGEQETQYF. The CDR3 nucleotides read TGTGCCAGCAGCCACCCCACAGGGGAACAAGAGACCCAGTACTTC.

This chain connects TRBV29-1 to TRBJ1-3, with D unresolved. This CDR3 comprises 13 residues. CDR1 SQVTM and CDR2 ANQGSEA come from the germline V gene. The V gene lost 4 bases and the J gene lost 3 bases, with 10 bases spanning the gap. Written as DNA, the CDR3 is TGCAGCGTTGCAGGCCAGCTTGGAAACACCATATATTTT. This translates into CSVAGQLGNTIYF.

Written as DNA, the CDR3 is TGTGCCTGGAGTCGAACCGGACTGCCCTCCACTGAAGCTTTCTTT. This sequence encodes CAWSRTGLPSTEAFF. The chain uses TRBV30 and TRBJ1-1; D is unclear. The CDR3 is made up of 15 amino acids. The ends were cut back, 2 bases at V and 4 bases at J, with 17 bases in the middle. Per the germline V gene, CDR1 is GTSNPN and CDR2 is SVGIG (reference sequence).

The chain recombines TRBV28 with TRBJ2-7, with 15 nucleotides matching TRBD2. Germline values: CDR1 MDHEN, CDR2 SYDVKM. The CDR3 length is 19 residues. Trimming removed 1 base from V and 0 bases from J; junction bases left unmatched: 7. The CDR3 nucleotides read TGTGCCAGCAGTTTATTCAGGACTAGCGGGGGGGGCCCCTCCTACGAGCAGTACTTC. Its protein is CASSLFRTSGGGPSYEQYF.

This clone was detected only once. The V call is TRBV10-3, the J call TRBJ1-2, with a weak D call TRBD1 (5 bases). The CDR3 runs to 14 residues. Germline CDR1 ENHRY, CDR2 SYGVKD. Trimming shortened V by 2 bases and J by 3 bases, and 10 bases separated the two germline ends. The CDR3 reads CAISEGGTDYGYTF. The CDR3 DNA sequence: TGTGCCATCAGTGAGGGGGGGACGGACTATGGCTACACCTTC.

The J gene is TRBJ1-3, the V gene TRBV19; the D gene is possibly TRBD1 (5 bases). The CDR3 is made up of 14 amino acids. Trimming took 8 bases from V and 0 from J, leaving 11 bases between them. Germline V gene lookup returns CDR1 LNHDA and CDR2 SQIVND (reference sequence). The CDR3 DNA reads TGTGCCAGTTATCAGGGATACTCTGGAAACACCATATATTTT. Its translation is CASYQGYSGNTIYF.

Only one count was recorded for this clone. V and J are TRBV11-2 and TRBJ1-4; maybe TRBD1 (6 bases). Trimming stripped 6 bases from V and 6 bases from J, with 23 bases between. Germline lookup yields CDR1 SGHAT and CDR2 FQNNGV. CDR3 length: 17 amino acids. The CDR3 DNA reads TGTGCCAGCAGTCTAGACCTTTTTGGGGGCAAGGATGAAAAACTGTTTTTT. Its protein product is CASSLDLFGGKDEKLFF. Drawing the rest from reference TRBV11-2 and TRBJ1-4, the complete variable domain is EAGVAQSPRYKIIEKRQSVAFWCNPISGHATLYWYQQILGQGPKLLIQFQNNGVVDDSQLPKDRFSAERLKGVDSTLKIQPAKLEDSAVYLCASSLDLFGGKDEKLFFGSGTQLSVL.

This clone was seen many times. This CDR3 is CASSTGAVAPGTQYF. The CDR3 coding sequence is TGTGCCAGCAGCACTGGGGCCGTAGCCCCTGGGACGCAGTATTTT. The chain is built from TRBV2 and TRBJ2-3; a possible D gene is TRBD1 (5 bases). CDR1 is SNHLY and CDR2 is FYNNEI in the germline V gene. V was pared by 6 bases and J by 9 bases, with 22 bases between. The CDR3 totals 15 residues.